These 30 T cell receptor beta chains originate from one sample sequenced in a study of T cells in tumors after PD-1 blockade. Measured with immunoSEQ multiplex PCR; TCRdb has only the in-frame clones, and not every one. Of about 33,000 clones in the sample, 78% were seen once. Sequencing used PBMCs, obtained before anti-PD-1 treatment. All receptors come from a human donor with basal cell carcinoma.

The chain links TRBV5-6 to TRBJ1-5; D not certain. The CDR3 is 14 amino acids. With 0 bases removed from V and 6 bases from J, the gap between germline ends came to 10 bases. The germline V gene has CDR1 SGHDT and CDR2 YYEEEE. DNA for the CDR3: TGTGCCAGCAGCTTGGGGGTTTCGGGTCAGCCCCAGCATTTT. This sequence encodes CASSLGVSGQPQHF.

This clone was detected only once. This chain links TRBV2 with TRBJ2-1; D call uncertain. V lost 4 bases to trimming and J lost 1 base, with 11 bases between them. The CDR3 runs to 15 residues. Germline V gives CDR1 SNHLY, CDR2 FYNNEI. CDR3 sequence: CASSALQLSYNEQFF. The CDR3 DNA is TGTGCCAGCAGTGCCCTACAGCTTTCCTACAATGAGCAGTTCTTC.

This rearrangement joins TRBV19 to TRBJ1-2, with TRBD1 matching 9 bases. The CDR3 spans 15 residues. Germline lookup yields CDR1 LNHDA and CDR2 SQIVND (reference sequence). V lost 5 bases and J lost 4; bases outside the gene matches: 8. The CDR3 DNA is TGTGCCAGTAGTCCCGGGACAGGGCGAGCCTATGGCTACACCTTC. It translates to CASSPGTGRAYGYTF.

This chain links TRBV5-1 with TRBJ2-2, with 12 bases fitting TRBD2. J lost 0 bases, V lost 4 bases, and 1 base had no gene match. The CDR3 extends over 16 amino acids. CDR1 and CDR2 from the germline V gene are SGHRS and YFSETQ. The CDR3 is CASSRTSGANTGELFF. The CDR3 region has the DNA TGCGCCAGCAGCCGGACTAGCGGGGCGAACACCGGGGAGCTGTTTTTT.

The rearrangement joins TRBV5-5 to TRBJ2-7; TRBD1 matches at 7 bases. V dropped 0 bases and J dropped 6; count of bases not matched to a gene: 9. Per germline, CDR1 SGHKS and CDR2 YYEKEE (reference sequence). The CDR3 consists of 15 residues. As DNA, the CDR3 is TGTGCCAGCAGCTTGGCTGATGGGCAGGGGGTCGAGCAGTACTTC. Residues: CASSLADGQGVEQYF.

The chain links TRBV5-1 to TRBJ1-5; D gene ambiguous. This CDR3 is 13 amino acids long. The V gene's germline CDR1 is SGHRS and CDR2 YFSETQ. The germline V and J ends were trimmed by 4 bases and 6 bases, with 11 bases remaining between them. This CDR3 reads CASSKGSGQPQHF. Written as DNA, the CDR3 is TGCGCCAGCAGCAAAGGTAGTGGTCAGCCCCAGCATTTT. Together with reference TRBV5-1 and TRBJ1-5, the CDR3 gives the full variable domain: KAGVTQTPRYLIKTRGQQVTLSCSPISGHRSVSWYQQTPGQGLQFLFEYFSETQRNKGNFPGRFSGRQFSNSRSEMNVSTLELGDSALYLCASSKGSGQPQHFGDGTRLSIL.

The V gene is TRBV14, the J gene TRBJ2-7; D gene uncertain. The CDR3 is made up of 12 amino acids. V was clipped by 4 bases and J by 4 bases, with 8 bases between them. The germline CDR1 and CDR2 sequences are SGHDN and FVKESK. The CDR3 DNA reads TGTGCCAGCAGCCTCACCTCGTACGAGCAGTACTTC. Its translation: CASSLTSYEQYF.

The rearrangement joins TRBV5-4 to TRBJ2-1; 7 bases are shared with TRBD1. There are 15 residues in the CDR3. In germline, CDR1 is SGHNT, CDR2 YYREEE (reference sequence). After removal of 3 bases from V and 5 bases from J, the junction contained 8 bases not matched to a gene. The CDR3, as DNA: TGTGCCAGCAGCTCTTTCGACAGGGCCCACAATGAGCAGTTCTTC. Protein product: CASSSFDRAHNEQFF.

With regard to this clone: Other DNA sequences in the sample encode the same CDR3. This chain uses TRBV30 with TRBJ2-7; D might be TRBD1 (5 bases). This CDR3 contains 12 residues. Trimming pared 2 bases from V and 2 bases from J, leaving 7 bases between. Germline CDR1 GTSNPN, CDR2 SVGIG (reference sequence). In nucleotides, the CDR3 is TGTGCCTGGAGTAAGGGGACCTACGAGCAGTACTTC. Its translation is CAWSKGTYEQYF. Full variable domain (remainder filled in from reference TRBV30 and TRBJ2-7): SQTIHQWPATLVQPVGSPLSLECTVEGTSNPNLYWYRQAAGRGLQLLFYSVGIGQISSEVPQNLSASRPQDRQFILSSKKLLLSDSGFYLCAWSKGTYEQYFGPGTRLTVT.

V usage is TRBV6-1 and J usage is TRBJ2-2; possibly TRBD1 or TRBD2 for D (6 bases each). V shed 3 bases and J shed 4 bases, with 12 bases lying between them. The CDR3 loop spans 15 amino acids. Germline CDR1 and CDR2: MNHNS and SASEGT. The CDR3 nucleotides are TGTGCCAGCAGTGACCGCGGGACATTCACCGGGGAGCTGTTTTTT. It encodes CASSDRGTFTGELFF.

V and J are TRBV20-1 and TRBJ1-3, with a tentative D call TRBD1 (5 bases). Trimming removed 3 bases at V and 0 bases at J, with 18 bases between. The CDR3 loop spans 17 amino acids. The germline CDR1 and CDR2 sequences are DFQATT and SNEGSKA (reference sequence). Written as DNA, the CDR3 is TGCAGTGCTAGTGGGATCAGGGCCGTAGGCTCTGGAAACACCATATATTTT. As protein: CSASGIRAVGSGNTIYF.

J is TRBJ1-2 and V is TRBV19; D is unclear. CDR3 length: 14 amino acids. Germline CDR1 reads LNHDA; CDR2 reads SQIVND (reference sequence). The V and J ends lost 1 base and 6 bases respectively, with 12 bases between them. DNA of the CDR3: TGTGCCAGTAGTATAGGTCCCTCTGGGAATGGCTACACCTTC. Residues: CASSIGPSGNGYTF.

The chain employs TRBV7-8 and TRBJ2-3, with D possibly called TRBD1 or TRBD2 (6 bases each). CDR1 is SGHVS, CDR2 FQNEAQ, per germline. The CDR3 spans 15 residues. Deletions cut 1 base from V and 5 bases from J, with 13 bases between. CDR3 amino acids: CASSLVTGGKDTQYF. The CDR3 DNA sequence: TGTGCCAGCAGCTTAGTAACCGGGGGCAAAGATACGCAGTATTTT. The variable domain in full, completed from reference TRBV7-8 and TRBJ2-3, reads GAGVSQSPRYKVAKRGQDVALRCDPISGHVSLFWYQQALGQGPEFLTYFQNEAQLDKSGLPSDRFFAERPEGSVSTLKIQRTQQEDSAVYLCASSLVTGGKDTQYFGPGTRLTVL.

V is TRBV14 and J is TRBJ1-2, with no clear D. V was trimmed by 1 base and J by 2 bases, leaving 11 bases between them. The germline CDR1 and CDR2 sequences are SGHDN and FVKESK. The CDR3 sequence is 15 residues long. Written as DNA, the CDR3 is TGTGCCAGCAGCCAAGCGGTCTGGGTAAACTATGGCTACACCTTC. Its translation: CASSQAVWVNYGYTF.

The chain couples TRBV20-1 to TRBJ2-1; D ambiguous. This CDR3 region has 8 residues. Germline lookup yields CDR1 DFQATT and CDR2 SNEGSKA (reference sequence). The CDR3 DNA reads TGCAGCCCCAATGAGCAGTTCTTC. Translating it yields CSPNEQFF.

The V gene is TRBV6-4, the J gene TRBJ1-1; D gene ambiguous. Germline CDR1 reads MRHNA; CDR2 reads SNTAGT. The ends were cut back, 0 bases at V and 1 base at J, with 6 bases in the middle. This CDR3 is built from 14 residues. The CDR3 DNA follows: TGTGCCAGCAGTGACTCGGCGGAGAACACTGAAGCTTTCTTT. Protein: CASSDSAENTEAFF.

The chain has TRBV18 and TRBJ2-7; D gene unclear. CDR1 is KGHSH, CDR2 LQKENI, per germline. This CDR3 comprises 12 residues. Trimming shortened V by 3 bases and J by 4 bases, and 7 bases separated the two germline ends. CDR3: CASSPQPYEQYF. The CDR3 nucleotides are TGTGCCAGCTCACCCCAGCCGTACGAGCAGTACTTC.

CDR3 sequence (DNA): TGTGCCAGCAGTGATGGAAAGGAGGGGATTTCACCCCTCCACTTT. Translated: CASSDGKEGISPLHF. The chain combines TRBV6-1 with TRBJ1-6; a weak D match, TRBD1 (5 bases). V lost 3 bases, J lost 9 bases, and 15 bases lay in between. Germline CDR1 MNHNS, CDR2 SASEGT. The CDR3 loop spans 15 amino acids.

V and J are TRBV3-1 (or the pseudogene TRBV3-2) and TRBJ2-7; D may be TRBD2 (6 bases). This CDR3 spans 14 amino acids. Between the trimmed V and J ends, which lost 0 bases and 4 bases, there was a span of 10 bases. Germline CDR1 is LGHDT and CDR2 is YNNKEL (reference sequence). The CDR3 bases are TGTGCCAGCAGCCAAGACGGGAGAGCGTACGAGCAGTACTTC. As protein: CASSQDGRAYEQYF.

As DNA, the CDR3 is TGTGCCAGCAGCGTAGGGGGCGGGAGGGCCTACAATGAGCAGTTCTTC. Its protein product is CASSVGGGRAYNEQFF. The chain uses TRBV9 and TRBJ2-1, with 9 bases aligning to TRBD2. This CDR3 is 16 amino acids long. CDR1 SGDLS and CDR2 YYNGEE come from the germline V gene. The trim removed 0 bases at V and 2 bases at J, leaving 3 bases unmatched.

The chain links TRBV5-8 to TRBJ1-2, with D possibly being TRBD1 (5 bases). The CDR3 runs to 14 residues. CDR1 is SGHTS, CDR2 YDEGEE, per germline. V lost 2 bases, J lost 2 bases, and 10 bases lay in between. The CDR3 is CASSLWGRNYGYTF. The CDR3 coding sequence is TGTGCCAGCAGCTTATGGGGACGGAACTATGGCTACACCTTC.

V usage is TRBV21-1 and J usage is TRBJ2-4; the D call TRBD1 from the table was never checked on the DNA. TRBV21-1 is an annotated pseudogene. This CDR3 contains 14 residues. The CDR3 coding sequence is TGTGCCAGCAACCCCGGGACAGTCAAAAACATTCAGTACTTC. It encodes CASNPGTVKNIQYF.

Only a few counts were recorded for this clone. The rearrangement uses TRBV6-6 and TRBJ1-5; TRBD1 matches 7 bases. The CDR3 runs 13 residues. The germline V gene encodes CDR1 MNHNY and CDR2 SVGAGI (reference sequence). Trimming removed 10 bases from V and 6 bases from J; junction bases left unmatched: 9. CDR3 DNA: TGTGCCATCCAATCACAGGGGTTTCAGCCCCAGCATTTT. It yields the protein CAIQSQGFQPQHF.

This clone occurred a few times. The chain combines TRBV9 with TRBJ1-2, with TRBD1 matching over 7 bases. The V and J ends lost 4 bases and 5 bases, in that order; junction bases with no gene match: 20. This CDR3 is built from 18 residues. Germline loops: CDR1 SGDLS, CDR2 YYNGEE. The CDR3 DNA sequence: TGTGCCAGCAGCCGCCAGGGGGGGCAAACGCCCCGCCATTATGGCTACACCTTC. Protein sequence: CASSRQGGQTPRHYGYTF.

The chain joins TRBV9 to TRBJ2-1, with D possibly TRBD2 on 5 matching bases. The CDR3 extends over 14 amino acids. The V gene's germline CDR1 is SGDLS and CDR2 YYNGEE. The V end was cut by 3 bases, the J end by 9 bases, with 16 bases between. Written as DNA, the CDR3 is TGTGCCAGCAGCGCTACGTCTCGGGGAAGTGAGCAGTTCTTC. This sequence encodes CASSATSRGSEQFF. Filled out from reference TRBV9 and TRBJ2-1, the complete variable domain reads DSGVTQTPKHLITATGQRVTLRCSPRSGDLSVYWYQQSLDQGLQFLIQYYNGEERAKGNILERFSAQQFPDLHSELNLSSLELGDSALYFCASSATSRGSEQFFGPGTRLTVL.

The genes are TRBV6-1 and TRBJ2-3; TRBD2 is a possible D gene (5 bases). The CDR3 loop spans 12 amino acids. With 2 bases removed from V and 6 bases from J, the gap between germline ends came to 6 bases. Looked up from germline, CDR1 is MNHNS and CDR2 is SASEGT. The CDR3 DNA sequence: TGTGCCAGCAGTGAAACTAGGGATACGCAGTATTTT. It specifies CASSETRDTQYF.

J is TRBJ2-5 and V is TRBV30; D perhaps matches TRBD1 (6 bases). V lost 2 bases and J lost 4, with 11 bases in between. This CDR3 is built from 13 residues. The germline gives CDR1 GTSNPN, CDR2 SVGIG (reference sequence). The CDR3 bases are TGTGCCTGGAGTCCAGGGGAGCCAGAGACCCAGTACTTC. It codes for CAWSPGEPETQYF.

This chain connects TRBV7-6 to TRBJ2-3, with 9 bases fitting TRBD1. The CDR3 is 15 amino acids. The trim removed 8 bases at V and 3 bases at J, leaving 9 bases unmatched. Germline CDR1 is SGHVS and CDR2 is FNYEAQ. CDR3 in amino acids: CASADRDRATDTQYF. CDR3 nucleotide sequence: TGTGCCAGCGCCGATAGGGACAGGGCAACAGATACGCAGTATTTT.

By share, this clone ranks as large. The chain joins TRBV4-3 to TRBJ1-3, with D tentatively TRBD1 (5 bases). The CDR3 sequence is 19 residues long. Germline V gene data show CDR1 as LGHNA and CDR2 as YSLEER. V was trimmed by 0 bases and J by 4 bases, leaving 22 bases between them. DNA for the CDR3: TGCGCCAGCAGCCAAGATACCCAGGGTTGGTCGCAGGACGGAAACACCATATATTTT. Residues: CASSQDTQGWSQDGNTIYF.

The V call is TRBV7-9, the J call TRBJ2-5; D might be TRBD1 or TRBD2, each matching 6 bases. Germline CDR1 is SEHNR and CDR2 is FQNEAQ (reference sequence). The CDR3 has 13 amino acids. Trimming took off 5 bases at V and 5 bases at J, with 12 bases between the two ends. CDR3 bases: TGTGCCAGCAGCCGGAACGGGGGCGAGACCCAGTACTTC. Its protein product is CASSRNGGETQYF.